This T cell receptor (beta chain) was sequenced in a study of T cells after yellow fever vaccination. On the study more broadly: SMART-Seq v4 Ultra Low Input served to prepare low-cell-number fractions. Study-wide points: Contamination by abundant bulk-population clonotypes could be present in FACS-sorted repertoires. Overlap between CD4 and CD8 compartments was detected for a small share of clonotypes.

It was through 5'RACE template switching that TCR cDNA was made, with a universal primer site and UMIs added. Each CDR3 protein gets one entry after TCRdb re-called the 5' RACE reads with MiXCR. Among 550,000 or so distinct CDR3 sequences listed, roughly 19% were seen once. As concerns this clonotype: Antigen: not known.

Germline loops: CDR1 MNHEY, CDR2 SMNVEV (reference sequence). The germline V and J ends were trimmed by 5 bases and 0 bases, with 12 bases remaining between them. The length of the CDR3 is 15 residues. The clonotype was recovered from a young man who received the YFV17D yellow fever vaccine. This specimen consisted of PBMCs, obtained 15 days after the yellow fever booster vaccination. The rearrangement links TRBV27 to TRBJ2-3, with no clear D. DNA for the CDR3: TGTGCCAGCAGTGGGATAGCATTAAGCACAGATACGCAGTATTTT. Its translation: CASSGIALSTDTQYF.